The 2 T cell receptor beta chains reported below all come from one sample, sequenced in a study of graft-versus-host responses after intestinal transplantation. This table comes from immunoSEQ multiplex PCR, and its TCRdb copy is limited to in-frame clones, with some not included. The table has some 16,000 clones, about 87% seen once. Source: PBMCs, taken around 110 days after intestinal transplant. These receptors were taken from a human patient who received an intestinal transplant, so some T cells may come from the graft donor.

This chain joins TRBV29-1 and TRBJ1-2; a possible D gene is TRBD1 (5 bases). Germline V CDR1 and CDR2: SQVTM, ANQGSEA. The CDR3 sequence is 12 residues long. V was cut by 6 bases and J by 6 bases, with 14 bases left in between. The CDR3 sequence is CSVETGWDGYTF. The CDR3 DNA sequence: TGCAGCGTGGAAACAGGTTGGGATGGCTACACCTTC.

This clone appeared a few times. The chain uses TRBV9 and TRBJ1-1, with D perhaps TRBD1 (5 bases). The CDR3 loop spans 16 amino acids. V was pared by 0 bases and J by 0 bases, with 12 bases between. Germline CDR1 SGDLS, CDR2 YYNGEE. The CDR3 sequence is CASSVGGLGMNTEAFF. The CDR3 nucleotides are TGTGCCAGCAGCGTAGGGGGGTTGGGGATGAACACTGAAGCTTTCTTT.